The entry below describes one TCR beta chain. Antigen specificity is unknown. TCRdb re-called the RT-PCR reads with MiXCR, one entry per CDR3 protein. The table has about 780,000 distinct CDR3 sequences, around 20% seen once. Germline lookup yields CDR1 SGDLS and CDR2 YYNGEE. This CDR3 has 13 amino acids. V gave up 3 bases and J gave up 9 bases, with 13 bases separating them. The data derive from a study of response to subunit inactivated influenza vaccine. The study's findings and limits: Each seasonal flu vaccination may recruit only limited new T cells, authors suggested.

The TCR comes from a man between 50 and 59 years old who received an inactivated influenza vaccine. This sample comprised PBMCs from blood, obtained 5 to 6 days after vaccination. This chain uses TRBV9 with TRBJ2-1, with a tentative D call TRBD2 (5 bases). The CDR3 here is CASSAESRGEQFF. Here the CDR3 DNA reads TGTGCCAGCAGCGCCGAAAGTCGGGGTGAGCAGTTCTTC.